This T cell receptor (beta chain) was found in a study of blood T cell repertoires in COVID-19. Clones were sequenced by immunoSEQ multiplex PCR, and TCRdb holds only the in-frame ones, with some missing. The table has about 92,000 clones, roughly 88% seen once. This clonotype was obtained from a human donor in a cohort sampled during active COVID-19. The sample consisted of peripheral blood.

CDR3 sequence: CATSRGPRTSGRNNEQFF. The DNA for the CDR3 is TGTGCCACCAGCAGAGGGCCTCGGACTAGCGGGAGAAACAATGAGCAGTTCTTC. This chain connects TRBV15 to TRBJ2-1; 13 bases align to TRBD2. Germline lookup yields CDR1 LNHNV and CDR2 YYDKDF (reference sequence). This CDR3 contains 18 residues. The V and J ends lost 1 base and 5 bases, in that order; junction bases with no gene match: 8.